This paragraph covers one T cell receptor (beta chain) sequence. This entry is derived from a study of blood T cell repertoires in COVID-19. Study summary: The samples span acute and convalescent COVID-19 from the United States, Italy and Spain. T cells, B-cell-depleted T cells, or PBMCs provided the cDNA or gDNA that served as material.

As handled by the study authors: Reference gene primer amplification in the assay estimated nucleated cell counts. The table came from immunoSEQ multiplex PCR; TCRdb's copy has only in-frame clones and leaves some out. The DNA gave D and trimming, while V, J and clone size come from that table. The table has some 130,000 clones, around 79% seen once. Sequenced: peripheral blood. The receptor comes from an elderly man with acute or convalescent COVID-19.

CDR3 loop: CASSLGGGPSYEQYF. The CDR3 nucleotides are TGTGCCAGCAGTTTGGGGGGAGGCCCTTCCTACGAGCAGTACTTC. V usage is TRBV27 and J usage is TRBJ2-7, with D possibly being TRBD2 (6 bases). Trimming removed 3 bases from V and 1 base from J, with 13 bases in between. The germline V gene has CDR1 MNHEY and CDR2 SMNVEV (reference sequence). This CDR3 has 15 residues.